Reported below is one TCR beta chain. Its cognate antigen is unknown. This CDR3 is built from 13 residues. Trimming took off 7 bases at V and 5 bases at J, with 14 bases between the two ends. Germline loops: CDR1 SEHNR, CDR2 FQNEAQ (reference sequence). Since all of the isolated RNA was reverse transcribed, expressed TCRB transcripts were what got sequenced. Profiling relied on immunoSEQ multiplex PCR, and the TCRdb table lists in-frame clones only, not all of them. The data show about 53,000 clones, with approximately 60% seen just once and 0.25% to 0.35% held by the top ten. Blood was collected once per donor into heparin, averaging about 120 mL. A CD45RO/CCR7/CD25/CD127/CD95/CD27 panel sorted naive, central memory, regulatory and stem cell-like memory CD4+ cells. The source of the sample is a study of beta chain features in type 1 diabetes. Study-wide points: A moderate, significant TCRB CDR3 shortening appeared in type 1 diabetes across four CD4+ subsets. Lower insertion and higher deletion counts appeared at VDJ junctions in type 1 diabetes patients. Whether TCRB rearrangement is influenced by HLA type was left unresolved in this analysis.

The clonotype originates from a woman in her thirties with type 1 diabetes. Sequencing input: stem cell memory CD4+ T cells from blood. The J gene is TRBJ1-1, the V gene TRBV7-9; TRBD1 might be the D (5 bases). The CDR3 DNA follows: TGTGCCAGCACCATGGGGGGACGTACTGAAGCTTTCTTT. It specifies CASTMGGRTEAFF.